This TCR beta chain was sequenced in a study of blood T cell repertoires in COVID-19. The table came from immunoSEQ multiplex PCR; TCRdb's copy has only in-frame clones and leaves some out. This table has 320,000 or so clones, about 88% appearing once. Germline lookup yields CDR1 LGHDT and CDR2 YNNKEL (reference sequence). Deletions cut 3 bases from V and 9 bases from J, with 17 bases between. This CDR3 has 14 residues. Sequenced material: PBMCs or T cells enriched from blood (not recorded which). The genes are TRBV3-1 (or the pseudogene TRBV3-2) and TRBJ1-1, with a possible D match to TRBD1 (5 bases). The clonotype was recovered from a woman in her twenties or thirties who had recovered from COVID-19. The chain's CDR3 is CASSQPGRGNKAFF. The CDR3 DNA reads TGTGCCAGCAGCCAGCCGGGGCGGGGCAATAAAGCTTTCTTT.